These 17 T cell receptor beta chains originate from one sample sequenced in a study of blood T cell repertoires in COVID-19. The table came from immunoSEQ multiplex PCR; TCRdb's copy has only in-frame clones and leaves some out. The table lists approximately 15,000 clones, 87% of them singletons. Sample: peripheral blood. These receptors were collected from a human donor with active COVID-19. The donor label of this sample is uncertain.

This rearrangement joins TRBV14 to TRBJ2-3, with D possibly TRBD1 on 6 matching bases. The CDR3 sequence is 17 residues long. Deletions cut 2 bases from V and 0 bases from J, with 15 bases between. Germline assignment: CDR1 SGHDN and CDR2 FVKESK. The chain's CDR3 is CASSQFRATGSTDTQYF. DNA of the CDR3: TGTGCCAGCAGCCAATTTCGGGCAACAGGGAGCACAGATACGCAGTATTTT.

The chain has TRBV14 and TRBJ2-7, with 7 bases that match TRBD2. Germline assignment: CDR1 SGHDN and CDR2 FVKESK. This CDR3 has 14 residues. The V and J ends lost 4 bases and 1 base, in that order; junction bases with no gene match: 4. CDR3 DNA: TGTGCCAGCAGCCGCGGGAGCGGATCCTACGAGCAGTACTTC. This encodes CASSRGSGSYEQYF. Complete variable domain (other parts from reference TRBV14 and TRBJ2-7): EAGVTQFPSHSVIEKGQTVTLRCDPISGHDNLYWYRRVMGKEIKFLLHFVKESKQDESGMPNNRFLAERTGGTYSTLKVQPAELEDSGVYFCASSRGSGSYEQYFGPGTRLTVT.

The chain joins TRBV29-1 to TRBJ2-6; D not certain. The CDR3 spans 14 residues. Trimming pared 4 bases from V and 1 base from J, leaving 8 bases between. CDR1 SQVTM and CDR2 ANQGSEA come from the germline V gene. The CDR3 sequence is CSVASLSGANVLTF. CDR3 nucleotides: TGCAGCGTTGCTTCTTTGTCTGGGGCCAACGTCCTGACTTTC.

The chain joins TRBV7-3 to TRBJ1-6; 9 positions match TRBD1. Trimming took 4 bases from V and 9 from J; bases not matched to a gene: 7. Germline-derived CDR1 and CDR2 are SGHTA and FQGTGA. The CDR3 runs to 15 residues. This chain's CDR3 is CASSSTGGAGSPLHF. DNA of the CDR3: TGTGCCAGCAGCTCTACAGGGGGCGCGGGTTCACCCCTCCACTTT.

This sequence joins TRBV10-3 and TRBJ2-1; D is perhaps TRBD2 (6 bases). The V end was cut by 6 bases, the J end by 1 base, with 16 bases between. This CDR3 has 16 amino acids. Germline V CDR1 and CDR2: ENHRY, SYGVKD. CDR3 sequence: CAIRGGDSASYNEQFF. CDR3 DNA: TGTGCCATCAGAGGCGGGGACTCAGCTTCCTACAATGAGCAGTTCTTC.

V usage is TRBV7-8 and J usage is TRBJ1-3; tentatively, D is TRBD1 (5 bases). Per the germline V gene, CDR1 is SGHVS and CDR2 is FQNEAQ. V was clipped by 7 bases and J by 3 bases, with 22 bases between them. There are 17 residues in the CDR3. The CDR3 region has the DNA TGTGCCAGCACCCACCCGCGGGGGGGAACATTTGGAAACACCATATATTTT. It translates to CASTHPRGGTFGNTIYF.

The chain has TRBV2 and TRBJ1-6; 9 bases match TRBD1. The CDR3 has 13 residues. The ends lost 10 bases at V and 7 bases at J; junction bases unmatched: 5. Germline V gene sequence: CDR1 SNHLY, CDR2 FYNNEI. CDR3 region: CATGDRENSPLHF. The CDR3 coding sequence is TGTGCCACCGGGGACAGGGAAAATTCACCCCTCCACTTT.

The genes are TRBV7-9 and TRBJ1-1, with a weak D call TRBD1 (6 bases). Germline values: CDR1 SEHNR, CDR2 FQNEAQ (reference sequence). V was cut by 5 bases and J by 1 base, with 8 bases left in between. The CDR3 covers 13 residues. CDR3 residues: CASSVGQNTEAFF. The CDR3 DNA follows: TGTGCCAGCAGCGTGGGACAGAACACTGAAGCTTTCTTT.

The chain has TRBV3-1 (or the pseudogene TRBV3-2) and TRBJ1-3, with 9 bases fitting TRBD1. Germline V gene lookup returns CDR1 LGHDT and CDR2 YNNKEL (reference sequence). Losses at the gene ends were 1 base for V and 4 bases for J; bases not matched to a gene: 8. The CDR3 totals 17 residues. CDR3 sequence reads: CASSQGLQGAKGNTIYF. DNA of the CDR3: TGTGCCAGCAGCCAAGGCCTACAGGGGGCAAAGGGAAACACCATATATTTT.

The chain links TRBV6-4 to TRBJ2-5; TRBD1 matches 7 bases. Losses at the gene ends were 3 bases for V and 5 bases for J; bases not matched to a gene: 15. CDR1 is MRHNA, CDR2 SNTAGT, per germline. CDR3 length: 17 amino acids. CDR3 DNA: TGTGCCAGCAGTGATTATGCGACAGGGCTACCTGGTGAGACCCAGTACTTC. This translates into CASSDYATGLPGETQYF.

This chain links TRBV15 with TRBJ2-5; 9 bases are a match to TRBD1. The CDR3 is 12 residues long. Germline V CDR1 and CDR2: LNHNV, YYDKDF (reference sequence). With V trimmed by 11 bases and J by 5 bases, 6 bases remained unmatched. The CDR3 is CAAGTGRETQYF. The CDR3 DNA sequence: TGTGCCGCGGGGACAGGGAGGGAGACCCAGTACTTC.

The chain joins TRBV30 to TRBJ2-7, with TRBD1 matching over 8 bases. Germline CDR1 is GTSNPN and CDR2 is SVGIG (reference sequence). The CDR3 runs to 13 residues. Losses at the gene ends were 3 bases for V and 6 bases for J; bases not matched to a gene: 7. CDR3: CAWSKYTGGEQYF. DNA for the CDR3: TGTGCCTGGAGCAAGTACACAGGGGGCGAGCAGTACTTC.

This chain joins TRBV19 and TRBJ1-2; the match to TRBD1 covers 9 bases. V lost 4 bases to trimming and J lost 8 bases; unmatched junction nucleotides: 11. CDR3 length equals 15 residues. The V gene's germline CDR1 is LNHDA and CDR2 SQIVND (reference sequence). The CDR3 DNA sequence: TGTGCCAGTAGTACATGGACAGGGGAAGCAGAAGGCTACACCTTC. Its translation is CASSTWTGEAEGYTF.

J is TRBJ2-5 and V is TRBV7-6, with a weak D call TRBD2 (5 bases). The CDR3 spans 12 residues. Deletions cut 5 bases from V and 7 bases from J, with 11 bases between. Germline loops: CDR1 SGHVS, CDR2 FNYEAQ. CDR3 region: CASSPEGWTQYF. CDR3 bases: TGTGCCAGCAGCCCAGAGGGATGGACCCAGTACTTC.

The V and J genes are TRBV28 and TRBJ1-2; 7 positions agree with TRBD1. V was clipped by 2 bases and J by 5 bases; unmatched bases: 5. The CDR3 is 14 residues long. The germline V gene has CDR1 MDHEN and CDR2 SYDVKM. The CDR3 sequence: CASSLSGTAYGYTF. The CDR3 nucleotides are TGTGCCAGCAGTTTAAGTGGGACAGCTTATGGCTACACCTTC.

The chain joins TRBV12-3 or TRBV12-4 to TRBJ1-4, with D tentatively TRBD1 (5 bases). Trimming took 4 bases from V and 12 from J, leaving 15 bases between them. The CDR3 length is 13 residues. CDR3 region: CASSSVAAGELFF. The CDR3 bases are TGTGCCAGCAGTTCGGTTGCCGCGGGGGAACTGTTTTTT.

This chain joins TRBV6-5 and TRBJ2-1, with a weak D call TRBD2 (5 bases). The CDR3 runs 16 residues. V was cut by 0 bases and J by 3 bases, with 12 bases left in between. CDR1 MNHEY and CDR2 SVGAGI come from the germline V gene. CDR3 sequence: CASSYSVGASYNEQFF. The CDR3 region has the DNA TGTGCCAGCAGTTACTCGGTGGGAGCAAGCTACAATGAGCAGTTCTTC.